Listed here is a single T cell receptor beta chain. The read falls 3 residues short of the CDR3 end, and the missing part is taken from the germline J gene. Assay used: immunoSEQ multiplex PCR; TCRdb lists only in-frame clones, some missing. This table lists some 50,000 clones. This sample stems from a study of T cells in women clearing cervical HPV infection. The CDR3 covers 16 residues. The germline gives CDR1 SGHVS, CDR2 FNYEAQ. V is TRBV7-6 and J is TRBJ2-2; tentatively, D is TRBD2 (7 bases). This receptor was obtained from a woman between 18 and 75 years old with a cervical HPV16 infection that either progressed to CIN3+ or cleared (not recorded which). Sequenced: blood buffy coat. Here the CDR3 reads CASSPGRGPGANVLFF. CDR3 bases read: TGTGCCAGCAGCCCAGGGCGGGGGCCTGGGGCCAACGTG.